The clone carrying this T cell receptor beta chain has at least ten counts. Its antigen remains unidentified. The data stem from a study of neurological immune-mediated disorders. Study-wide results and limits: The most TCR clonal expansion was seen in HTLV-1-associated myelopathy, whereas the least was seen in multiple sclerosis, below the level in healthy controls.

Germline-derived CDR1 and CDR2 are SGHRS and YFSETQ. V lost 5 bases and J lost 1, with 7 bases in between. The CDR3 is 13 amino acids. TCRdb reprocessed the 5' RACE reads with MiXCR, giving one entry per CDR3 protein. The table records about 62,000 distinct CDR3 sequences, 4% to 6% of them present only once. Unsorted libraries were generated from 2 million PBMCs held at -80 degrees C. The V call is TRBV5-1, the J call TRBJ2-4; D is undetermined. Specimen: PBMCs. The receptor comes from a woman in her forties or fifties with multiple sclerosis. The CDR3, as DNA: TGCGCCAGCAGTCCGCCGGCCAAAAACATTCAGTACTTC. Translation gives CASSPPAKNIQYF.